A single sample gave rise to the 9 T cell receptor beta chains below, sequenced in a study of T cells after yellow fever vaccination. TCRdb re-derived calls from the 5' RACE reads in MiXCR, one entry per CDR3 protein. Of a few hundred thousand distinct CDR3 sequences listed, about 4% are singletons. The source material was PBMCs, sampled 5 days after the yellow fever booster vaccination. These receptors were collected from a man younger than 35 who received the YFV17D yellow fever vaccine.

V usage is TRBV7-9 and J usage is TRBJ2-7; D gene ambiguous. Per the germline V gene, CDR1 is SEHNR and CDR2 is FQNEAQ (reference sequence). The germline V and J ends were trimmed by 1 base and 0 bases, with 4 bases remaining between them. The CDR3 runs 13 residues. CDR3 amino acids: CASSLESSYEQYV. CDR3 nucleotide sequence: TGTGCCAGCAGCTTAGAAAGCTCCTACGAGCAGTACGTC.

This clonotype was detected many times. This chain links TRBV28 with TRBJ1-5; 10 bases align to TRBD1. V lost 5 bases to trimming and J lost 2 bases; unmatched junction nucleotides: 12. The CDR3 has 18 residues. The germline CDR1 and CDR2 sequences are MDHEN and SYDVKM. The CDR3 spells CASSLTGQGILGNQPQHF. The CDR3 DNA sequence: TGTGCCAGCAGTCTAACGGGACAGGGGATCTTGGGCAATCAGCCCCAGCATTTT.

The chain has TRBV3-1 and TRBJ1-4; a possible D gene is TRBD1 (6 bases). The CDR3 length is 15 residues. Germline CDR1 LGHDT, CDR2 YNNKEL (reference sequence). Deletions cut 3 bases from V and 5 bases from J, with 13 bases between. CDR3 amino acids: CASSQQGQLNEKLFF. The DNA of the CDR3 is TGTGCCAGCAGCCAGCAAGGACAGTTAAATGAAAAACTGTTTTTT. The full variable domain, in which reference TRBV3-1 and TRBJ1-4 provide the parts outside the CDR3, is DTAVSQTPKYLVTQMGNDKSIKCEQNLGHDTMYWYKQDSKKFLKIMFSYNNKELIINETVPNRFSPKSPDKAHLNLHINSLELGDSAVYFCASSQQGQLNEKLFFGSGTQLSVL.

The chain joins TRBV6-5 to TRBJ1-1, with 7 bases identical to TRBD1. The CDR3 is 18 amino acids. In germline, CDR1 is MNHEY, CDR2 SVGAGI. The junction had 14 bases not matched to a gene; V was cut back by 4 bases and J by 0 bases. The CDR3 loop reads CASSSLGSRGAMNTEAFF. The CDR3 DNA follows: TGTGCCAGCAGTTCCCTCGGTAGCAGGGGGGCCATGAACACTGAAGCTTTCTTT.

This clonotype was counted many times. The chain uses TRBV28 and TRBJ2-7, with 7 bases aligning to TRBD1. Germline V gene data show CDR1 as MDHEN and CDR2 as SYDVKM. V lost 4 bases to trimming and J lost 0 bases; unmatched junction nucleotides: 3. This CDR3 spans 14 amino acids. DNA for the CDR3: TGTGCCAGCAGTTCGGGACAGAGCTCCTACGAGCAGTACGTC. Its protein product is CASSSGQSSYEQYV.

The chain has TRBV5-1 and TRBJ2-3, with 11 nucleotides matching TRBD2. Germline V gives CDR1 SGHRS, CDR2 YFSETQ. The CDR3 totals 16 residues. V dropped 3 bases and J dropped 3; count of bases not matched to a gene: 6. The CDR3 reads CASSSRLAGLTDTQYF. CDR3 DNA: TGCGCCAGCAGCTCACGACTAGCGGGGCTAACAGATACGCAGTATTTT.

This clonotype has just a few counts. In DNA form, the CDR3 reads TGTGCCAGCAGTTTGGTGGGGCTCCGAAATGAGCAGTTCTTC. As protein: CASSLVGLRNEQFF. The gene calls are TRBV28 and TRBJ2-1, with a weak D call TRBD1 (5 bases). This CDR3 region has 14 residues. Between the trimmed V and J ends, which lost 3 bases and 7 bases, there was a span of 13 bases. Germline-derived CDR1 and CDR2 are MDHEN and SYDVKM.

This clonotype showed up many times. V gene TRBV18 combines with J gene TRBJ1-2; D gene unclear. This CDR3 region has 12 residues. The V end was cut by 3 bases, the J end by 9 bases, with 11 bases between. The germline V gene has CDR1 KGHSH and CDR2 LQKENI. The CDR3 loop is CASSPPIASYTF. Here the CDR3 DNA reads TGTGCCAGCTCACCTCCGATCGCAAGCTACACCTTC.

The chain recombines TRBV4-2 with TRBJ1-2; TRBD1 agrees at 9 bases. V shed 0 bases and J 4 bases; nucleotides not matched to a gene: 3. Germline V lookup: CDR1 LGHNA, CDR2 YNFKEQ. The CDR3 totals 15 residues. CDR3 sequence reads: CASSQERTGAYGYTF. DNA of the CDR3: TGTGCCAGCAGCCAAGAAAGGACAGGGGCCTATGGCTACACCTTC.